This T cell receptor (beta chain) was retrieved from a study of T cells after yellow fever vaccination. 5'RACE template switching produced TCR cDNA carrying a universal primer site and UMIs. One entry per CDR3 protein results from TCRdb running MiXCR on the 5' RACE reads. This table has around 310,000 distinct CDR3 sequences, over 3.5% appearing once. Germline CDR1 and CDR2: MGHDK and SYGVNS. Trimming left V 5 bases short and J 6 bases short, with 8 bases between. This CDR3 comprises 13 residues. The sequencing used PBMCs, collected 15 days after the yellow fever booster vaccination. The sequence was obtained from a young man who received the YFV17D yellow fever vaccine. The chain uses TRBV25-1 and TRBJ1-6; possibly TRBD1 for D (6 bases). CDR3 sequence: CASSWGANSPLHF. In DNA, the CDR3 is TGTGCCAGCAGTTGGGGGGCTAATTCACCCCTCCACTTT.